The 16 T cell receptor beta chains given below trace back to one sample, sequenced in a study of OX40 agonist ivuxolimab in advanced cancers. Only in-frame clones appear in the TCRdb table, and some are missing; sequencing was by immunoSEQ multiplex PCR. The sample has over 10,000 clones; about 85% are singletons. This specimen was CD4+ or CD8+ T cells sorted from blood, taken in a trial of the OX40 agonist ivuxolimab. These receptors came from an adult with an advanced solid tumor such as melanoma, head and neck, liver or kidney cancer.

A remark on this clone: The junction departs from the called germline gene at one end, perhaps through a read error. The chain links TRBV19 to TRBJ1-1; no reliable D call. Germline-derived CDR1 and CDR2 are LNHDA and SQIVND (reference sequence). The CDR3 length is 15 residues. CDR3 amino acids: CASNIAWSLNTEAFF. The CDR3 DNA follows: TGTGCCAGTAATATAGCCTGGAGTTTGAACACTGAAGCTTTCTTT.

CDR3 residues: CASSLQGFGTDTQYF. In DNA, the CDR3 is TGTGCCAGCAGTTTACAGGGGTTCGGGACAGATACGCAGTATTTT. The chain links TRBV6-6 to TRBJ2-3, with 7 bases lining up with TRBD1. Per germline, CDR1 MNHNY and CDR2 SVGAGI (reference sequence). This CDR3 comprises 15 residues. V trimming: 4 bases; J trimming: 3 bases; junction bases outside the gene matches: 7.

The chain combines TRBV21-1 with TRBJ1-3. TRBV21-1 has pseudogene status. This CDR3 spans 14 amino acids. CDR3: CASRLQHARNTIYF. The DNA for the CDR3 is TGTGCCAGCAGGCTACAACACGCACGAAACACCATATATTTT.

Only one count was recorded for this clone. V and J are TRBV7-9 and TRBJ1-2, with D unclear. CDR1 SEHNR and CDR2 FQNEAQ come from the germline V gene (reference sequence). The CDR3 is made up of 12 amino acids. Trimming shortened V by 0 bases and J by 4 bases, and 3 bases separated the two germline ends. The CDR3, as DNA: TGTGCCAGCAGCTTAGCAGGCTATGGCTACACCTTC. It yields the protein CASSLAGYGYTF.

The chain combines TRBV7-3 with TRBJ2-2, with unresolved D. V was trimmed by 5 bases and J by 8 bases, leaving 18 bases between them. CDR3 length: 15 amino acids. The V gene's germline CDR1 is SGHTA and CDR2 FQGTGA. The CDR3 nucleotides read TGTGCCAGCAGCCCCTCGGGTCCAGGCCCGGGGGAGCTGTTTTTT. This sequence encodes CASSPSGPGPGELFF.

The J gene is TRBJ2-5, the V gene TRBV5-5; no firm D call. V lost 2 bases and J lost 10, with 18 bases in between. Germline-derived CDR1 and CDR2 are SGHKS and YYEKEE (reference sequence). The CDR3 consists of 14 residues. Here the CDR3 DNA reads TGTGCCAGCAGCTTAGCGTTAGGTATTGAGGACCAGTACTTC. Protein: CASSLALGIEDQYF.

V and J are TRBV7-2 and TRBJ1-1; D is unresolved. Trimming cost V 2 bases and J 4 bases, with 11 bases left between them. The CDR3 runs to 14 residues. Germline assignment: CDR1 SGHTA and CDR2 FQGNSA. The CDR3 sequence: CASSLSGVGTEAFF. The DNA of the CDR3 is TGTGCCAGCAGCTTATCCGGGGTGGGCACTGAAGCTTTCTTT.

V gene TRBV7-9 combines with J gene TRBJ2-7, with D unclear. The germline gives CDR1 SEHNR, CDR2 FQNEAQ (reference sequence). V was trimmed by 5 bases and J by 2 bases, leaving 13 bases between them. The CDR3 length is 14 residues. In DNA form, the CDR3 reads TGTGCCAGCAGCGTAGGGCAGGTTCCCTACGAGCAGTACTTC. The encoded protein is CASSVGQVPYEQYF.

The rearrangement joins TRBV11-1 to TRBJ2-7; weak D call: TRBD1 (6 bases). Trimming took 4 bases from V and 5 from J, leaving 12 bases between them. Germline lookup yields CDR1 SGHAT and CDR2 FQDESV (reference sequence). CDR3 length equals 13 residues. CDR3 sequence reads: CASSSTGTHEQYF. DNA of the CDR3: TGTGCCAGCAGCTCCACAGGGACCCACGAGCAGTACTTC.

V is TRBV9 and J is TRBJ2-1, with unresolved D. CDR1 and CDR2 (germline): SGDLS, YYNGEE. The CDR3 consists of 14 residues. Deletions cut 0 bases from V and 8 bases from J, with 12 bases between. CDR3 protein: CASSVAGPMHEQFF. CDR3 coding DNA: TGTGCCAGCAGCGTAGCTGGTCCTATGCATGAGCAGTTCTTC.

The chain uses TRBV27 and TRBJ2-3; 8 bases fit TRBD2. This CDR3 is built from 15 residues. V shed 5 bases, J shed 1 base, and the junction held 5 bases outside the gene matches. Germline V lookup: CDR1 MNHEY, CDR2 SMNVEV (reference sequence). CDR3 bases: TGTGCCAGCAGTCTCGAGACTAGCGGCACAGATACGCAGTATTTT. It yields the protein CASSLETSGTDTQYF.

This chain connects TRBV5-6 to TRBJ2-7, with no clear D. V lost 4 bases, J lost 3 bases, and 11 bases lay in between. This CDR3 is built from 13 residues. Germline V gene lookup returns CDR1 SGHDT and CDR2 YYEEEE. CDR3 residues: CASSLPLNYEQYF. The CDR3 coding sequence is TGTGCCAGCAGCCTTCCGCTGAACTACGAGCAGTACTTC.

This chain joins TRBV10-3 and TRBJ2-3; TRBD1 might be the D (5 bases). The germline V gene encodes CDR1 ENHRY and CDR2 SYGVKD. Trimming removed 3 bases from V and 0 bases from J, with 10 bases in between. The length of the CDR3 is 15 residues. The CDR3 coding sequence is TGTGCCATCAGTGACAGGGTCTCTAGCACAGATACGCAGTATTTT. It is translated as CAISDRVSSTDTQYF.

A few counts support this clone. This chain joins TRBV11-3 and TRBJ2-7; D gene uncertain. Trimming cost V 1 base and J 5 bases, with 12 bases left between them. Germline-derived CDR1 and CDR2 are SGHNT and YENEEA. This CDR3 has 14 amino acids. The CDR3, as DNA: TGTGCCAGCAGCTTAGCGGTTAGGGCCGACGAGCAGTACTTC. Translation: CASSLAVRADEQYF.

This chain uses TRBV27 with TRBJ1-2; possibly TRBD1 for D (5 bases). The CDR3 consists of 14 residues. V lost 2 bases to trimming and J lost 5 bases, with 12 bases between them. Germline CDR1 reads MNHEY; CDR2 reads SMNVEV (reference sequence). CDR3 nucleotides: TGTGCCAGCAGTTTACAACCAGGGAAGTATGGCTACACCTTC. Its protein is CASSLQPGKYGYTF.

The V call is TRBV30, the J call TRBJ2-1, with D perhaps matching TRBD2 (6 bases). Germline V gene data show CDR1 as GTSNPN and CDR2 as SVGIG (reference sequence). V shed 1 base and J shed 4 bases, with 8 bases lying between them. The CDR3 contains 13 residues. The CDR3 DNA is TGTGCCTGGAGTGGAGGGACTTACAATGAGCAGTTCTTC. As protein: CAWSGGTYNEQFF.